This T cell receptor (beta chain) was captured by sequencing in a study of T cell repertoires in cytomegalovirus infection. TCRdb itself ran the reads through MiXCR, one entry per CDR3 protein. The sample comprises some 560,000 distinct CDR3 sequences, roughly 43% of which are singletons, and around 50% rests with the top ten. V was trimmed by 2 bases and J by 5 bases, leaving 18 bases between them. Germline lookup yields CDR1 MNHEY and CDR2 SVGAGI. This CDR3 is 16 amino acids long. This clonotype has a handful of counts. Its antigen is undetermined. Sequencing was performed on cultured PBMCs, taken from culture after CMV antigen stimulation. The gene calls are TRBV6-5 and TRBJ1-2, with TRBD1 as a possible D gene (6 bases). This receptor was obtained from a human donor in good health (CMV status not recorded). Some clones in this sample may be carry-over from other donors' samples. The CDR3 spells CASSYQPTGRIYGYTF. CDR3 DNA sequence: TGTGCCAGCAGTTACCAGCCGACAGGTCGCATATATGGCTACACCTTC.